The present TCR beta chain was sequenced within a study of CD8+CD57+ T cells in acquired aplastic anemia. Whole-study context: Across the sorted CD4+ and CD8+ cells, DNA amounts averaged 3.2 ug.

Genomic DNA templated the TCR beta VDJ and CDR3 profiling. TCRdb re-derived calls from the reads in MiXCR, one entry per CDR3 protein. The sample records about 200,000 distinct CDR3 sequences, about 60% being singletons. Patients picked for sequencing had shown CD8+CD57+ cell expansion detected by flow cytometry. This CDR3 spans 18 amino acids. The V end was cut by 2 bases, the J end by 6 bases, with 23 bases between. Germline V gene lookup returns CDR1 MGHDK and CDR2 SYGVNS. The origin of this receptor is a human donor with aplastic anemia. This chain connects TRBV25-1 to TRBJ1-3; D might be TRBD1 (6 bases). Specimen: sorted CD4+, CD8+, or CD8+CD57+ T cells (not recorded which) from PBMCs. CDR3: CASSETGPGGFWENTIYF. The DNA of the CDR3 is TGTGCCAGCAGTGAAACGGGTCCCGGGGGCTTTTGGGAAAACACCATATATTTT. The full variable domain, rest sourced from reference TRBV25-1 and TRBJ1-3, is EADIYQTPRYLVIGTGKKITLECSQTMGHDKMYWYQQDPGMELHLIHYSYGVNSTEKGDLSSESTVSRIRTEHFPLTLESARPSHTSQYLCASSETGPGGFWENTIYFGEGSWLTVV.